This T cell receptor (beta chain) was obtained from a study of T cell repertoires in cytomegalovirus infection. Study information: HLA-B-restricted CMV epitopes that are well studied, plus recently identified HLA-C-restricted ones, were used by the study. Based on public TCR beta signatures, there were indications of CMV infection and of a matching HLA type. Study conclusions and caveats: Carriers of CMV plus the relevant HLA were identified by cumulative public TCR beta family frequency. The study found HLA-C-restricted CMV-specific TCR beta clonotypes dominating the ex vivo response.

From the reads, TCRdb called clonotypes with MiXCR, one entry per CDR3 protein. Of about 52,000 distinct CDR3 sequences listed, roughly 21% were seen once; the top ten hold roughly 75%. Trimming removed 4 bases from V and 5 bases from J, with 11 bases in between. Germline lookup yields CDR1 SGHAT and CDR2 FQNNGV. The CDR3 consists of 13 residues. This clonotype appeared a few times. The antigen remains undetermined. The receptor's source is a human donor in good health (CMV status not recorded). Some clones in this sample may be carry-over from other donors' samples. The chain links TRBV11-2 to TRBJ2-5; D remains ambiguous. Sample: CD8+ T cells from cultured PBMCs, taken from culture after CMV antigen stimulation. CDR3 in amino acids: CASSSVHGETQYF. As DNA, the CDR3 is TGTGCCAGCAGCTCCGTACATGGGGAGACCCAGTACTTC.